This T cell receptor (beta chain) was sequenced in a study of T cell repertoires in cytomegalovirus infection. Study at large: CMV infection and matching HLA type were both indicated by public TCR beta signatures.

The table lists this clonotype with many counts. What it binds is not known. TCRdb re-called the reads through MiXCR, storing one row per CDR3 protein. The table records more than 400,000 distinct CDR3 sequences, more than 20% of them present only once. General study findings and limits: Carriage of CMV together with the relevant HLA was identifiable through cumulative public TCR beta family frequency. The ex vivo response was dominated by HLA-C-restricted CMV-specific TCR beta clonotypes.

V gave up 4 bases and J gave up 7 bases, with 10 bases separating them. Germline CDR1 and CDR2: LGHNA and YSLEER. The CDR3 loop spans 13 amino acids. This receptor was obtained from a human donor in good health (CMV status not recorded). Some clones in this sample may be carry-over from other donors' samples. The source material was PBMCs. The rearrangement uses TRBV4-3 and TRBJ2-2; no definite D call. The CDR3 nucleotides read TGCGCCAGCAGCCCAATTGGGAACGGGGAGCTGTTTTTT. The encoded protein is CASSPIGNGELFF.